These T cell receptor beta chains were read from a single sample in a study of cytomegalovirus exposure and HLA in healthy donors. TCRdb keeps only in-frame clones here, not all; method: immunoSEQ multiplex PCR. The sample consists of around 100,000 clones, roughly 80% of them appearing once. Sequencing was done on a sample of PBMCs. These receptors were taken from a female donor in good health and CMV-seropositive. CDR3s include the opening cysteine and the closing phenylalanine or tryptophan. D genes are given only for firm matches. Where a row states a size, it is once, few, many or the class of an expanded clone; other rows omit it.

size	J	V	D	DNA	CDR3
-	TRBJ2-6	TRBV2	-	TGTGCCAGCAGTGCGTGGGACAACTCTGGGGCCAACGTCCTGACTTTC	CASSAWDNSGANVLTF
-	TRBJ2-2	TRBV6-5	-	TGTGCCAGCAGTTACTCGGAGGGGCGCATCGGCGGGGAGCTGTTTTTT	CASSYSEGRIGGELFF
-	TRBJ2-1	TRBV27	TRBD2	TGTGCCAGCGGGCTACTAGCGGGGGGCAATGAGCAGTTCTTC	CASGLLAGGNEQFF
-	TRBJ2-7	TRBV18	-	TGTGCCAGCTCACCACCGGGCAGGGGTTCCTACGAGCAGTACTTC	CASSPPGRGSYEQYF
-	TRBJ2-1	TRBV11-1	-	TGTGCCAGCAGCTCCCGACCCCGGGATGAGCAGTTCTTC	CASSSRPRDEQFF
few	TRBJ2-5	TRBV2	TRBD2	TGTGCCAGCAGTGCACCTAGCGGGAGTGGGGGCCGACGGGAGACCCAGTACTTC	CASSAPSGSGGRRETQYF
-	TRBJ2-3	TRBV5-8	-	TGTGCCAGCATCCAACAGGGCTCCCTAGATACGCAGTATTTT	CASIQQGSLDTQYF
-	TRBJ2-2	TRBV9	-	TGTGCCAGCAGGGGGGGTCCCGGGGAGCTGTTTTTT	CASRGGPGELFF
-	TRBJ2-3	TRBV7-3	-	TGTGCCAGCAGCTCGTACACCACAGATACGCAGTATTTT	CASSSYTTDTQYF
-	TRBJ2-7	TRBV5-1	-	TGCGCCAGCAGATTAGGCAGGGGTGGCTACGAGCAGTACTTC	CASRLGRGGYEQYF
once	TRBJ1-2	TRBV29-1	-	TGCAGCGTTAGCCTTTCACAGGGCAACTATGGCTACACCTTC	CSVSLSQGNYGYTF
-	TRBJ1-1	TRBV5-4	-	TGTGCCAGCAGCTTCACGGCGGGGGGCACTGAAGCTTTCTTT	CASSFTAGGTEAFF
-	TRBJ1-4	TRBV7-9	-	TGTGCCAGCAGCAATCGGGAAAAACTGTTTTTT	CASSNREKLFF
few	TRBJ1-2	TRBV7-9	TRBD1	TGTTCCAGCAGCCCCTCCTTCCTAGGACAGGGGAACGGCTACACCTTC	CSSSPSFLGQGNGYTF
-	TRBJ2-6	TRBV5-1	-	TGCGCCAGCAGCTTGGACACAACGGGGGGGGCCAACGTCCTGACTTTC	CASSLDTTGGANVLTF
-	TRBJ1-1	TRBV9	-	TGTGCCAGCAGCGTAGAAGCAAACACTGAAGCTTTCTTT	CASSVEANTEAFF
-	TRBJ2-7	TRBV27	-	TGTGCCAGCAGTTTTAGACAGGAACAGTACTTC	CASSFRQEQYF
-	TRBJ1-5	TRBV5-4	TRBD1	TGTGCCAGCAGCTTACAGGGGGGGAATCAGCCCCAGCATTTT	CASSLQGGNQPQHF
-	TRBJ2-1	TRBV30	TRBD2	TGTGCCTTTAGCGGGAGGGCCCTGTCCTACAATGAGCAGTTCTTC	CAFSGRALSYNEQFF
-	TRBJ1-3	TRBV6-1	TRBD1	TGTGCCAGCAGTGACCCAGTAGCGTCTCGACAGGGACACTCTGGAAACACCATATATTTT	CASSDPVASRQGHSGNTIYF
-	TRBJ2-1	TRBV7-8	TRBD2	TGTGCCAGCAGAGCCGGGACTAGCGGGGGAGGGGAGCAGTTCTTC	CASRAGTSGGGEQFF
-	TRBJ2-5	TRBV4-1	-	TGCGCCAGCAGCCCGGGACTCCTGGGGGAGACCCAGTACTTC	CASSPGLLGETQYF
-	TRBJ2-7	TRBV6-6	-	TGTGCCAGCATGGCGAACCTCCCTTCAGGTGCGGAGCAGTACTTC	CASMANLPSGAEQYF
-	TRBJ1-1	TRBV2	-	TGTGCCAGCAGCGGAGGACGAATGAACACTGAAGCTTTCTTT	CASSGGRMNTEAFF
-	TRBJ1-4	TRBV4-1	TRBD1	TGCGCCAGCAGCCAAGTCGTGACAGGGAATGAAAAACTGTTTTTT	CASSQVVTGNEKLFF
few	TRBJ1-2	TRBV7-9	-	TGTGCCAGCAGCCCCATTGGGGGGGGCGGCTACACCTTC	CASSPIGGGGYTF
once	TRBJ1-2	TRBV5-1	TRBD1	TGCGCCAGCAGCATTGGACAGGGTCGTGGCTACACCTTC	CASSIGQGRGYTF
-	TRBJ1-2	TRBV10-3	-	TGTGCCATCAGGAAGTTTGGGGGGGATAATGGCTACACCTTC	CAIRKFGGDNGYTF
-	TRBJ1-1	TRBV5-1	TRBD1	TGCGCCAGCAGCCCGGGACAGGGGGTATTCACTGAAGCTTTCTTT	CASSPGQGVFTEAFF
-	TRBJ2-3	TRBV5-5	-	TGTGCCAGCAGCAGCGCCAGGGTTGGGGGCACAGATACGCAGTATTTT	CASSSARVGGTDTQYF
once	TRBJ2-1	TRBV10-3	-	TGTGCCATCAGTGAGGGGGCTAGCGCCGATCGGTGGAATGAGCAGTTCTTC	CAISEGASADRWNEQFF
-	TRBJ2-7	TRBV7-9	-	TGTGCCAGCAGCTTCGATCCAGGCCCCTACGAGCAGTACTTC	CASSFDPGPYEQYF
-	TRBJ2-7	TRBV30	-	TGTGCCTGGAGTGTCGGAGGGCCCTACGAGCAGTACTTC	CAWSVGGPYEQYF
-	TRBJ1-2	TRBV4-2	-	TGTGCCAGCAGCCAAGAAAGAAAAGGGGGAGGCTACACCTTC	CASSQERKGGGYTF
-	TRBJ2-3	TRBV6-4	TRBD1	TGTGCCAGCAGACAGGGACAGGTTACGGATACGCAGTATTTT	CASRQGQVTDTQYF
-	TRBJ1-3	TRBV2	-	TGTGCCAGCAGTGAACGGGGGACTAGGGGTGGAAACACCATATATTTT	CASSERGTRGGNTIYF
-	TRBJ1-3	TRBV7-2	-	TGTGCCAGCAGTCCCGTAGGAAACACCATATATTTT	CASSPVGNTIYF
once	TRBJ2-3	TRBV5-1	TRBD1	TGCGCCAGCAGCTGGGGGACAGGGGGGAAGGATACGCAGTATTTT	CASSWGTGGKDTQYF
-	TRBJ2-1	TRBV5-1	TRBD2	TGCGCCAGCAGCCTGAGGACTAGCGGGGGGAACAATGAGCAGTTCTTC	CASSLRTSGGNNEQFF
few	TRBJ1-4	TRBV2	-	TGTGCCAGCAGTGCGCAAGGGAGCGACCATGAAAAACTGTTTTTT	CASSAQGSDHEKLFF
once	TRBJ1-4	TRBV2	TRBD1	TGTGCCAGCAGTGAAACCGACAGGGGAGGCATGAAAAAACTGTTTTTT	CASSETDRGGMKKLFF
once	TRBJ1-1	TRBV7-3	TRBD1	TGTGCCAGCAGCCCAATTCCGGGACAGGGTGGGGAGAACACTGAAGCTTTCTTT	CASSPIPGQGGENTEAFF
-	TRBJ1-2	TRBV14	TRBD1	TGTGCCAGCAGCCGGACAGGCACAGAAGGCTACACCTTC	CASSRTGTEGYTF
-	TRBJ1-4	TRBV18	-	TGTGCCAGCTCACCACCGATGGCGGGGAACGAAAAACTGTTTTTT	CASSPPMAGNEKLFF
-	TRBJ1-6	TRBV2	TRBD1	TGTGCCAGCAGGGACGGACAGGGGCGGTCACCCCTCCACTTT	CASRDGQGRSPLHF
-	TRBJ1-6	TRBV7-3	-	TGTGCCAGCAGCTTAAATACATTGGACAGAAAGGAGTTT	CASSLNTLDRKEF
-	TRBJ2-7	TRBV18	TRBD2	TGTGCCAGCTCACCGGGAGCGGGGCCCTACGAGCAGTACTTC	CASSPGAGPYEQYF
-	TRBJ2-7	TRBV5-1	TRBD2	TGCGCCAGCAGCTATGATAGCGGGAGGGTAGGTGAGCAGTACTTC	CASSYDSGRVGEQYF
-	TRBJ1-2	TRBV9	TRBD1	TGTGCCAGCAGCGCAAGCCCGGGACAGAATAACCATGGCTACACCTTC	CASSASPGQNNHGYTF
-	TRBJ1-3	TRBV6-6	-	TGTGCCAGCAGTCCACAGTTAACGGGAAACACCATATATTTT	CASSPQLTGNTIYF
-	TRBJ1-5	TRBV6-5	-	TGTGCCAGCAGTAGAACGAGTAGCAATCAGCCCCAGCATTTT	CASSRTSSNQPQHF
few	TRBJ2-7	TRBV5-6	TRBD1	TGTGCCAGCAGCCCCACAGGGGGAGGCGAGCAGTACTTC	CASSPTGGGEQYF
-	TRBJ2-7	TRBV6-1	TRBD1	TGTGCCAGCAGTGGAACAGGGGGCGGTTACTACGAGCAGTACTTC	CASSGTGGGYYEQYF
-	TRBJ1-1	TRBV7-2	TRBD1	TGTGCCAGCAGCTTAGGCAGGGGGGTTCGCACTGAAGCTTTCTTT	CASSLGRGVRTEAFF
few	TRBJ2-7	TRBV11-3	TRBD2	TGTGCCAGCAGCTTAGAACCTGTACTAGCGGGGTCCTACGAGCAGTACTTC	CASSLEPVLAGSYEQYF